Below, 21 T cell receptor beta chains from the same sample are listed, as sequenced in a study of shared T cell receptors in the human thymus. The data were produced by immunoSEQ multiplex PCR, yet TCRdb's version contains in-frame clones alone and is incomplete. The repertoire holds 540,000 or so clones, with around 78% as singletons. This same sample was also part of a study on human thymus T cells.

Input material: thymocytes. The source of these receptors is a boy younger than two with a congenital heart defect.

CDR3 DNA: TGTGCCAGCAGCTTACTGCGGGAGGGGGGTTACGAGCAGTACTTC. Translation: CASSLLREGGYEQYF. This chain uses TRBV11-2 with TRBJ2-7; 9 bases align to TRBD2. J was trimmed by 4 bases and V by 2 bases; bases with no gene match: 6. The CDR3 sequence is 15 residues long. Germline CDR1 reads SGHAT; CDR2 reads FQNNGV.

In this sample, this clone turned up a few times. The V gene is TRBV28, the J gene TRBJ2-5; D may be TRBD1 (6 bases). This CDR3 contains 16 residues. Trimming removed 5 bases from V and 2 bases from J, with 18 bases in between. Germline V gene lookup returns CDR1 MDHEN and CDR2 SYDVKM. DNA of the CDR3: TGTGCCAGCAGTCGGGACACGAATCTTACTCAAGAGACCCAGTACTTC. Its translation: CASSRDTNLTQETQYF.

Only a few counts were recorded for this clone. V gene TRBV19 combines with J gene TRBJ1-2; tentatively, D is TRBD1 (5 bases). CDR1 and CDR2 (germline): LNHDA, SQIVND (reference sequence). V was trimmed by 2 bases and J by 1 base, leaving 26 bases between them. This CDR3 has 20 amino acids. The CDR3 is CASSIRRDGRARRLNYGYTF. The CDR3 coding sequence is TGTGCCAGTAGTATAAGGAGGGACGGGCGGGCTCGACGACTTAACTATGGCTACACCTTC.

V and J are TRBV6-1 and TRBJ1-4; 9 bases align to TRBD1. V lost 3 bases, J lost 4 bases, and 12 bases stayed unmatched. CDR3 length: 18 residues. Germline-derived CDR1 and CDR2 are MNHNS and SASEGT. CDR3 sequence reads: CASSDRDRDPEDNEKLFF. The CDR3 region has the DNA TGTGCCAGCAGTGACCGGGACAGGGACCCTGAGGATAATGAAAAACTGTTTTTT.

This clone was recorded a few times. The chain has TRBV14 and TRBJ2-1, with D perhaps TRBD2 (6 bases). V was pared by 8 bases and J by 10 bases, with 27 bases between. Germline values: CDR1 SGHDN, CDR2 FVKESK. There are 16 residues in the CDR3. CDR3 bases: TGTGCCAGCTCCCTGGAAAGAGGGAGGAACGCATTCGAGCAGTTCTTC. Translation gives CASSLERGRNAFEQFF.

This chain joins TRBV28 and TRBJ1-5; D perhaps matches TRBD1 (6 bases). The germline CDR1 and CDR2 sequences are MDHEN and SYDVKM. The CDR3 spans 13 residues. The ends were cut back, 2 bases at V and 7 bases at J, with 9 bases in the middle. The CDR3 DNA sequence: TGTGCCAGCAGTTTACTGGGGGCCCAGCCCCAGCATTTT. Protein sequence: CASSLLGAQPQHF.

The genes are TRBV4-1 and TRBJ2-2; 10 nucleotides align to TRBD2. This CDR3 contains 17 residues. Germline CDR1 MGHRA, CDR2 YSYEKL. V shed 1 base, J shed 7 bases, and the junction held 9 bases outside the gene matches. Here the CDR3 reads CASSQGALAGVVGELFF. DNA of the CDR3: TGCGCCAGCAGCCAAGGGGCCCTAGCGGGAGTGGTCGGGGAGCTGTTTTTT.

As to this clone: The sample holds other DNA sequences that translate to the same CDR3. This sequence joins TRBV20-1 and TRBJ2-7, with 7 positions matching TRBD1. Germline CDR1 is DFQATT and CDR2 is SNEGSKA (reference sequence). The CDR3 is 11 residues long. V shed 4 bases, J shed 4 bases, and the junction held 1 base outside the gene matches. CDR3 protein: CSANRGYEQYF. CDR3 nucleotides: TGCAGTGCTAACAGGGGTTACGAGCAGTACTTC.

In its sample, this clone was seen a few times. This chain links TRBV4-3 with TRBJ1-4; 10 bases are a match to TRBD1. The CDR3 contains 17 residues. Germline CDR1 and CDR2: LGHNA and YSLEER. J gave up 4 bases and V 5 bases, and 10 bases lay outside the gene matches. CDR3 protein: CASSLDRGPHHNEKLFF. CDR3 bases: TGCGCCAGCAGCTTAGACAGGGGGCCCCACCATAATGAAAAACTGTTTTTT.

The J gene is TRBJ2-4, the V gene TRBV27, with D unclear. The germline gives CDR1 MNHEY, CDR2 SMNVEV (reference sequence). This CDR3 comprises 11 residues. V was clipped by 2 bases and J by 15 bases, with 11 bases between them. CDR3 protein: CASSLNSVRYF. The CDR3 DNA follows: TGTGCCAGCAGTTTAAACTCGGTCCGGTACTTC.

The count of this clone is one. The V and J genes are TRBV6-6 and TRBJ1-2; TRBD1 might be the D (6 bases). Germline V CDR1 and CDR2: MNHNY, SVGAGI (reference sequence). Trimming took off 2 bases at V and 8 bases at J, with 12 bases between the two ends. The CDR3 contains 13 residues. CDR3 DNA sequence: TGTGCCAGCAGTTACGTAACAGGGCACGGCTACACCTTC. It codes for CASSYVTGHGYTF.

This chain links TRBV19 with TRBJ2-7; the match to TRBD2 covers 8 bases. This CDR3 is built from 18 residues. The trim removed 3 bases at V and 2 bases at J, leaving 15 bases unmatched. Per the germline V gene, CDR1 is LNHDA and CDR2 is SQIVND (reference sequence). Written as DNA, the CDR3 is TGTGCCAGTAGTATCCGGAACAGGCCACTAGCGGACACCTACGAGCAGTACTTC. Translating it yields CASSIRNRPLADTYEQYF.

This clone was counted only a few times. V gene TRBV27 combines with J gene TRBJ2-1; 10 bases are shared with TRBD2. The CDR3 spans 18 residues. V was pared by 2 bases and J by 1 base, with 8 bases of the junction left unmatched. Germline CDR1 and CDR2: MNHEY and SMNVEV (reference sequence). The chain's CDR3 is CASSLQLAGVVSYNEQFF. The CDR3 bases are TGTGCCAGCAGTTTACAGCTAGCGGGAGTAGTGTCCTACAATGAGCAGTTCTTC.

A single count supports this clone. The gene calls are TRBV9 and TRBJ2-2, with TRBD2 matching 9 bases. Germline V gene data show CDR1 as SGDLS and CDR2 as YYNGEE. The trim removed 4 bases at V and 9 bases at J, leaving 28 bases unmatched. This CDR3 is 21 amino acids long. The CDR3 DNA reads TGTGCCAGCAGCCCTCCCCCCGGCGGGAGGGCCGAAGTAGATGAAAGGAGGGAGCTGTTTTTT. Translating it yields CASSPPPGGRAEVDERRELFF.

V and J are TRBV6-6 and TRBJ1-1; D perhaps matches TRBD1 (5 bases). Looked up from germline, CDR1 is MNHNY and CDR2 is SVGAGI (reference sequence). With 7 bases removed from V and 1 base from J, the gap between germline ends came to 16 bases. This CDR3 has 15 residues. The CDR3 protein is CASTHDGGGNTEAFF. The CDR3 nucleotides are TGTGCCAGCACCCACGACGGGGGAGGGAACACTGAAGCTTTCTTT.

The J gene is TRBJ2-3, the V gene TRBV30; TRBD2 agrees at 7 bases. CDR1 GTSNPN and CDR2 SVGIG come from the germline V gene (reference sequence). This CDR3 is 15 amino acids long. With 2 bases clipped from V and 2 bases from J, the junction kept 7 bases outside the gene matches. The CDR3, as DNA: TGTGCCTGGAGTTATAGCGGGTCGATCACAGATACGCAGTATTTT. Amino acids: CAWSYSGSITDTQYF. Full variable domain (outside the CDR3, taken from reference TRBV30 and TRBJ2-3): SQTIHQWPATLVQPVGSPLSLECTVEGTSNPNLYWYRQAAGRGLQLLFYSVGIGQISSEVPQNLSASRPQDRQFILSSKKLLLSDSGFYLCAWSYSGSITDTQYFGPGTRLTVL.

This rearrangement joins TRBV29-1 to TRBJ2-1; D possibly corresponds to TRBD1 (6 bases). V was clipped by 1 base and J by 9 bases, with 22 bases between them. The CDR3 spans 16 residues. In germline, CDR1 is SQVTM, CDR2 ANQGSEA. Here the CDR3 reads CSVEGGPPTGKREQFF. As DNA, the CDR3 is TGCAGCGTTGAAGGGGGGCCCCCAACAGGGAAACGTGAGCAGTTCTTC.

This chain links TRBV9 with TRBJ2-7; D remains unclear. Germline V CDR1 and CDR2: SGDLS, YYNGEE. The CDR3 is 16 residues long. V was pared by 1 base and J by 2 bases, with 16 bases between. CDR3 bases: TGTGCCAGCAGCGTAATGTCGATGGTACTTCCCTACGAGCAGTACTTC. This gives the protein CASSVMSMVLPYEQYF.

The chain links TRBV7-3 to TRBJ1-5, with 7 positions matching TRBD1. Germline CDR1 is SGHTA and CDR2 is FQGTGA. Germline trimming cut 5 bases from V and 0 bases from J; bases unmatched to any gene: 7. The CDR3 covers 16 residues. For the CDR3, the DNA is TGTGCCAGCAGCCCCCGACAGGGAACTAGCAATCAGCCCCAGCATTTT. It encodes CASSPRQGTSNQPQHF.

This clone was counted once. V is TRBV30 and J is TRBJ2-2; possibly TRBD1 for D (5 bases). The germline V gene has CDR1 GTSNPN and CDR2 SVGIG (reference sequence). V shed 5 bases and J shed 4 bases, with 17 bases lying between them. CDR3 length: 15 amino acids. The CDR3 nucleotides are TGTGCCTGGTTATTTAAGCCAGGGCCCACCGGGGAGCTGTTTTTT. Its protein product is CAWLFKPGPTGELFF.

The chain carries TRBV4-3 and TRBJ2-3; 13 nucleotides line up with TRBD2. The CDR3 consists of 18 residues. Trimming took 4 bases from V and 3 from J; bases not matched to a gene: 10. Germline V gene sequence: CDR1 LGHNA, CDR2 YSLEER. CDR3 protein: CASSPHIRTSGRTDTQYF. The CDR3 DNA sequence: TGCGCCAGCAGCCCGCACATTAGGACTAGCGGGAGAACAGATACGCAGTATTTT.